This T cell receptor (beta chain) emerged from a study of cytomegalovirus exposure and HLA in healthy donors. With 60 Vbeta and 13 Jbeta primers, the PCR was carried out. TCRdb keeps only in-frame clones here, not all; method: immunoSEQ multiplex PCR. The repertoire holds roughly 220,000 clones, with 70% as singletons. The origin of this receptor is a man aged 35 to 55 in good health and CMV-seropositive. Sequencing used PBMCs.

The CDR3 DNA reads as TGTGCCAGCAGCTTACAGGGACGCTATGGCTACACCTTC. Translated, it gives CASSLQGRYGYTF. The J gene is TRBJ1-2, the V gene TRBV5-4; D is possibly TRBD1 (6 bases). V lost 2 bases to trimming and J lost 4 bases, with 9 bases between them. Per germline, CDR1 SGHNT and CDR2 YYREEE (reference sequence). This CDR3 region has 13 residues.